This TCR beta chain is drawn from a study of cytomegalovirus exposure and HLA in healthy donors. Regarding the study as a whole: It was confirmed in vitro that three of the CMV-associated chains were specific for CMV antigens. Using the classifier, cytomegalovirus status was reportedly diagnosed with high specificity and sensitivity. Later analysis suggested most CMV-associated TCR beta chains were HLA-restricted. Common viral pathogens seemed, in a later analysis, to connect with several of the most significant clusters.

Both 60 Vbeta primers and 13 Jbeta primers went into the PCR. The protocol was immunoSEQ multiplex PCR, while the TCRdb copy is restricted to in-frame clones and leaves out a portion. The table has under 200,000 clones, 65% to 90% seen once. A note on this clone: Its antigen remains unidentified.

This CDR3 region has 14 residues. From germline, CDR1 is SGDLS and CDR2 YYNGEE. The V end was cut by 3 bases, the J end by 8 bases, with 12 bases between. The chain links TRBV9 to TRBJ1-6; D unclear. The receptor was isolated from a human donor in good health. The specimen sequenced was PBMCs. The chain's CDR3 is CASSEEGPHSPLHF. The CDR3 bases are TGTGCCAGCAGCGAGGAGGGCCCCCATTCACCCCTCCACTTT.